This T cell receptor beta chain was captured by sequencing in a study of shared clonotypes between healthy human individuals (dated by TCRdb to 2018 to 2021). Looking at the study overall: Two women and a few men aged 18 to 49 years were included in the cohort. To increase sequencing depth and limit assay-specific biases, TCR repertoire library preparation and sequencing were carried out by different laboratories using diverse techniques. For each donor, CD4 naive and CD4 memory were each run on three plates, CD8 naive on two plates, and CD8 memory on one plate. Per donor, leukapheresis produced somewhere between about 0.85 and 9.5 billion PBMCs. The study deeply sequenced blood TCR repertoires of roughly five healthy adults to estimate repertoire size and the extent of clonotype sharing between individuals.

As to this clone: Its specific antigen is unknown. No base quality information exists; no much larger clone differs at one position.

Here is what the overall study found, with its caveats: Larger estimated clonotype richness was generally found for naive subsets than for memory subsets. Pairwise subsampling led to the expectation that sequencing depth would affect the degree of clonotype sharing among donors. Rarefaction of sorted-subset datasets indicated incomplete sequencing despite the large sequencing depth. Across four donors, approximately 4.9% of naive CD4, approximately 3.6% of naive CD8, 2.3% of memory CD4, and roughly 0.41% of memory CD8 clonotypes were shared. Compared with non-shared clonotypes, clonotypes shared by all four sorted-subset donors had higher generation probabilities. Sampling was limited to blood, and TCR repertoires in tissue likely differ from TCR repertoires in blood. Because the study included only a small number of donors, the genetic and exposure-history diversity represented was limited.

Using the deep immunoSEQ assay, multiplex PCR amplified TCR CDR3 regions from genomic DNA. Extracted genomic DNA from each cell subset was distributed evenly across all wells of several immunoSEQ 96-well plates, and each plate was treated as a replicate. For sorted subsets, roughly 200 ng of genomic DNA, equivalent to roughly 33,000 T cell genomes, went into each replicate PCR. Purified libraries were quantified with a Qubit 3.0 fluorometer, sized on a Bioanalyzer 2100, and re-quantified with the KAPA Library Quantification kit. A separate single-read 150-cycle Illumina NextSeq 550 flow cell was used to sequence each immunoSEQ 96-well plate. From the authors' description of their analysis: Because only junctional sequences without quality scores were contained in the immunoSEQ output, filtering matching that applied to full-length reads could not be performed. Sequences were annotated with PyIR, a Python wrapper for IgBLAST v1.9, using IMGT germline references to assign V/J genes and CDR3. Reads with weak V/J assignments (E-value above 1e-6), missing CDR3, stop codons, out-of-frame junctions, or ambiguous translated residues were removed. V3J clonotypes were defined by identical inferred V gene, J gene, and CDR3 amino acid sequence. Percentage overlap between repertoires was computed as shared unique clonotypes divided by the size of the smaller repertoire. Repertoire richness was assessed with RTK rarefaction, the Chao1 estimator, and Recon v2.1 estimates of unobserved clonotypes. OLGA was used to compute generation probabilities for all TCRbeta clonotypes that the gDNA method yielded from a few donors. TCRdb re-hosts the immuneACCESS table, in-frame sequences only. Its copies lack some clones; in the studies checked, an unresolved V gene accounts for under half of them, and the cause for the rest is not known. V and J calls and clone size follow that table, whereas D and trimming were derived from the DNA. This sample is represented by hundreds of thousands of clones; around 92% of them were singletons. The ten most abundant clones make up under 30% of the sample.

CD8 naive samples consisted of CD45RO-negative cells that were positively selected for CCR7, yielding a CD45RA+CCR7+ population without TemRA cells. Healthy HIV-negative adults with no recently reported acute infections or vaccinations were included as donors. Every donor was a Caucasian adult residing in Nashville, Tennessee, USA. Blood was collected by leukapheresis, and PBMCs were isolated by Ficoll-Histopaque density gradient centrifugation and then cryopreserved in liquid nitrogen vapor phase. Purity and quantity of every magnetically sorted T cell population were checked by analytical flow cytometry. From each sorted fraction, genomic DNA was isolated and quantified by UV absorbance on a Nanodrop 2000c. The CDR3 goes from the cysteine to the phenylalanine over 15 residues. The sequence is cut down to CDR3 DNA, 45 bases in frame from base 1.

Sequenced: naive CD8+ T cells sorted from blood. The sample's cell subset or site label, in plain terms: CD45RA+CCR7+. This sequence was found in a man aged 30 to 45 in good health. The V gene is TRBV21-1 and the J gene is TRBJ2-2; no DNA check was done on the table's D call, TRBD1. TRBV21-1 is an annotated pseudogene. The nucleotide sequence reads as follows: TGTGCCAGGAGGGGACAGGGGGAAAAGGCCGGGGAGCTGTTTTTT. Translated, this gives CARRGQGEKAGELFF.